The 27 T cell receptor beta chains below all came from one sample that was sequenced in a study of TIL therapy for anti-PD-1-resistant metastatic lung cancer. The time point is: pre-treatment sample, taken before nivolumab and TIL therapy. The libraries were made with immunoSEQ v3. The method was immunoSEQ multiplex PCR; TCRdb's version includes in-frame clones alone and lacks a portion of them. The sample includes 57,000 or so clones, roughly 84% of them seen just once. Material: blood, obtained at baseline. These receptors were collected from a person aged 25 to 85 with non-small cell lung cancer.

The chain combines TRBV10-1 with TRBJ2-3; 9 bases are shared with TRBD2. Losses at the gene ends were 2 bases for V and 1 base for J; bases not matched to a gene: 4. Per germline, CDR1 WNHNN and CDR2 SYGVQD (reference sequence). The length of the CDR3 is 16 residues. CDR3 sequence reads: CASSETSGLRTDTQYF. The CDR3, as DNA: TGCGCCAGCAGTGAGACTAGCGGGTTACGCACAGATACGCAGTATTTT.

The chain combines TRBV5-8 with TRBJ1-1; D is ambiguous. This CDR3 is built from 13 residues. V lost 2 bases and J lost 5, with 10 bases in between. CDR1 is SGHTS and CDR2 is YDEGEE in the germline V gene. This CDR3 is CASSFGTWTEAFF. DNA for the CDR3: TGTGCCAGCAGCTTCGGCACATGGACTGAAGCTTTCTTT.

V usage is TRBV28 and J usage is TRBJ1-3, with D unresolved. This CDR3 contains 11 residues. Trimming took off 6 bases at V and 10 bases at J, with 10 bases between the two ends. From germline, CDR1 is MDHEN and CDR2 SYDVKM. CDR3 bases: TGTGCCAGCAGCGCCCCCCGGACCATATATTTT. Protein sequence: CASSAPRTIYF.

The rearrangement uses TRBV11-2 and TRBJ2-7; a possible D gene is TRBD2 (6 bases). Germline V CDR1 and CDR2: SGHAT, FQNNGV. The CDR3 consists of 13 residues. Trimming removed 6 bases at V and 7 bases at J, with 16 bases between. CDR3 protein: CASRSEGTGEQYF. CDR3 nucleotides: TGTGCCAGCAGGTCGGAGGGGACGGGGGAGCAGTACTTC.

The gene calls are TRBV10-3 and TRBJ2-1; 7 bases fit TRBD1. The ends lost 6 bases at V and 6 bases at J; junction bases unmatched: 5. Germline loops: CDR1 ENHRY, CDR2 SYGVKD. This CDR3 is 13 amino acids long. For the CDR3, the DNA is TGTGCCATCAGGTCGGCAGGGGGCAATGAGCAGTTCTTC. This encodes CAIRSAGGNEQFF.

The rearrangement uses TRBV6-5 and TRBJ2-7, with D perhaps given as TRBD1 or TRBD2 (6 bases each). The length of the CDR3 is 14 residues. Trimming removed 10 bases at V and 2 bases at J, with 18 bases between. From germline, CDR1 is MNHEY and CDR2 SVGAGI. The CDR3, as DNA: TGTGCCACTCGAAGGGGGGCGGCCGCCTACGAGCAGTACTTC. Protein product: CATRRGAAAYEQYF.

The CDR3 sequence is CASSQDRYEQYF. CDR3 DNA: TGTGCCAGCTCACAGGACCGCTACGAGCAGTACTTC. The V call is TRBV18, the J call TRBJ2-7; D gene unclear. Deletions cut 4 bases from V and 3 bases from J, with 7 bases between. The germline gives CDR1 KGHSH, CDR2 LQKENI. This CDR3 is 12 amino acids long.

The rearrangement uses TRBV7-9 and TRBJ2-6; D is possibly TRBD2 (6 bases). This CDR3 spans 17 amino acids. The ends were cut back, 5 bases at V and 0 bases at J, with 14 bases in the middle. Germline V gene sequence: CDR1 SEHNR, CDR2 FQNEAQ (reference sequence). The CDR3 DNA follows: TGTGCCAGCAGCGGAAGGGACGGGAGCTCTGGGGCCAACGTCCTGACTTTC. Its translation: CASSGRDGSSGANVLTF. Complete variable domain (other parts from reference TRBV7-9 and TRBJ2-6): DTGVSQNPRHKITKRGQNVTFRCDPISEHNRLYWYRQTLGQGPEFLTYFQNEAQLEKSRLLSDRFSAERPKGSFSTLEIQRTEQGDSAMYLCASSGRDGSSGANVLTFGAGSRLTVL.

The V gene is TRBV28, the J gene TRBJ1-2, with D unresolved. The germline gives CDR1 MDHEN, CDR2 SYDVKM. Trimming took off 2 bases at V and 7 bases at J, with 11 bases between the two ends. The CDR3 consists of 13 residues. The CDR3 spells CASSLPLGPGYTF. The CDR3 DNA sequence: TGTGCCAGCAGTTTACCCCTGGGTCCTGGCTACACCTTC.

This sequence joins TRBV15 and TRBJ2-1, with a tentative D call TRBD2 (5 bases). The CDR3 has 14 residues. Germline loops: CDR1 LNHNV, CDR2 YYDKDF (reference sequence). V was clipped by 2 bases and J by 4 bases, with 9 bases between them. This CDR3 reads CATSRSRGYNEQFF. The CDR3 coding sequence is TGTGCCACCAGCAGATCCCGGGGTTACAATGAGCAGTTCTTC.

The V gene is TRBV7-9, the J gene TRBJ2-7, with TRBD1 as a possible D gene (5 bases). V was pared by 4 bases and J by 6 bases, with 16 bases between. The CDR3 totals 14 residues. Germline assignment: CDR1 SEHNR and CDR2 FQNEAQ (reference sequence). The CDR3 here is CASSSLWAQGEQYF. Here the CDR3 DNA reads TGTGCCAGCAGCTCCCTTTGGGCGCAGGGCGAGCAGTACTTC.

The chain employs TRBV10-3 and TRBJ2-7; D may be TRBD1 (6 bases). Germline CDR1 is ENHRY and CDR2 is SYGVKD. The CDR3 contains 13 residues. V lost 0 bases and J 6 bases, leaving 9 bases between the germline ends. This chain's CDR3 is CAISESRGGEQYF. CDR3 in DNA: TGTGCCATCAGTGAGTCGCGAGGGGGCGAGCAGTACTTC.

The CDR3 nucleotides read TGCGCCAGCAGCTTCCGGACCGGCACAGATACGCAGTATTTT. Protein: CASSFRTGTDTQYF. V and J are TRBV5-1 and TRBJ2-3; D unclear. Germline lookup yields CDR1 SGHRS and CDR2 YFSETQ. This CDR3 is 14 amino acids long. V was cut by 2 bases and J by 1 base, with 8 bases left in between.

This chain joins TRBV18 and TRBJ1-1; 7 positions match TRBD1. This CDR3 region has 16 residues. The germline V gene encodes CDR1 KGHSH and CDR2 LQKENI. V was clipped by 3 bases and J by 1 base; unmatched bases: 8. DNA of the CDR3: TGTGCCAGCTCACCGCCGAATCCAGGGGGGAACACTGAAGCTTTCTTT. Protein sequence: CASSPPNPGGNTEAFF.

CDR3 amino acids: CSVTLWRPNTDTQYF. As DNA, the CDR3 is TGCAGCGTTACCCTCTGGCGGCCCAACACAGATACGCAGTATTTT. V usage is TRBV29-1 and J usage is TRBJ2-3; D not certain. The ends were cut back, 5 bases at V and 2 bases at J, with 17 bases in the middle. The CDR3 sequence is 15 residues long. CDR1 and CDR2 (germline): SQVTM, ANQGSEA.

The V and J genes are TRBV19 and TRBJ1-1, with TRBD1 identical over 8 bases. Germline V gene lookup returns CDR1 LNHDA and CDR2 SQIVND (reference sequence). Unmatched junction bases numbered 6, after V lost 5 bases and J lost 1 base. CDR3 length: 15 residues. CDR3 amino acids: CASSLRTGTNTEAFF. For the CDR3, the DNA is TGTGCCAGTAGTCTAAGGACAGGGACGAACACTGAAGCTTTCTTT.

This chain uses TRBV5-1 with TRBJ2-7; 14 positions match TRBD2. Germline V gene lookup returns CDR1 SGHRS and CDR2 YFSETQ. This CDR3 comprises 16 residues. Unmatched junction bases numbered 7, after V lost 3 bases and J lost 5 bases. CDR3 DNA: TGCGCCAGCAGCTCTACCGGGACTAGCGGGAGTAACGAGCAGTACTTC. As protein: CASSSTGTSGSNEQYF.

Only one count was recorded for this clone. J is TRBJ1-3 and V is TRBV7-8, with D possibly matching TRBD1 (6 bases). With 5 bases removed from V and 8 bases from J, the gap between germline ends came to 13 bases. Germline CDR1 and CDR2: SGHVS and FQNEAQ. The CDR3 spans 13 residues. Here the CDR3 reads CASSRGLRDTIYF. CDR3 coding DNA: TGTGCCAGCAGCCGGGGGCTGCGGGACACCATATATTTT.

The chain's CDR3 is CASSFMVGEAFF. CDR3 bases: TGTGCCAGCAGTTTTATGGTCGGGGAAGCTTTCTTT. The chain employs TRBV28 and TRBJ1-1; D is ambiguous. V gave up 3 bases and J gave up 8 bases, with 10 bases separating them. The germline CDR1 and CDR2 sequences are MDHEN and SYDVKM. The CDR3 runs to 12 residues.

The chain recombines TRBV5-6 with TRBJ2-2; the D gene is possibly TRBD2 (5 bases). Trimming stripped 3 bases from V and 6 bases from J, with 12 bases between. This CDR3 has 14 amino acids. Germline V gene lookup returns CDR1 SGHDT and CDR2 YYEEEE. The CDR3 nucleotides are TGTGCCAGCAGCTCCGGGAAGTTCCCCGGGGAGCTGTTTTTT. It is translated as CASSSGKFPGELFF.

The CDR3, as DNA: TGCGCCAGCAGCTCGGTGAACACTGAAGCTTTCTTT. This sequence encodes CASSSVNTEAFF. The chain uses TRBV5-1 and TRBJ1-1; D call uncertain. V was clipped by 3 bases and J by 0 bases, with 3 bases between them. The germline gives CDR1 SGHRS, CDR2 YFSETQ. The CDR3 contains 12 residues.

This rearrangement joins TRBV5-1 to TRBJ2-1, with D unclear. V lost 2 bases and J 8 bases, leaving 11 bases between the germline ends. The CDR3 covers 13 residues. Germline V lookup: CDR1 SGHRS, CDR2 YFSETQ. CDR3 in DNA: TGCGCCAGCAGCTTCGGGCAGATAGATGAGCAGTTCTTC. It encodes CASSFGQIDEQFF. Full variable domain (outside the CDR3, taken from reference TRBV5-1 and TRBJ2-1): KAGVTQTPRYLIKTRGQQVTLSCSPISGHRSVSWYQQTPGQGLQFLFEYFSETQRNKGNFPGRFSGRQFSNSRSEMNVSTLELGDSALYLCASSFGQIDEQFFGPGTRLTVL.

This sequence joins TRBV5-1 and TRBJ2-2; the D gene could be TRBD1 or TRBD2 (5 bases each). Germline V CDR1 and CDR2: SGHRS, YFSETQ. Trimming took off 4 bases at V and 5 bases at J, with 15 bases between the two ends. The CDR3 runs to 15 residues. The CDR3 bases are TGCGCCAGCAGCCCGGGGACGGGAACAACCGGGGAGCTGTTTTTT. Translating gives CASSPGTGTTGELFF.

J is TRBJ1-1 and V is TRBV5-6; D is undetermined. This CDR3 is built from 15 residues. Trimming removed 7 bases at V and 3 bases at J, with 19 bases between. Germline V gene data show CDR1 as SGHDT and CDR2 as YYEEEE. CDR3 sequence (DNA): TGTGCCAGCGGGAATTTCCTCTTGGGGTACACTGAAGCTTTCTTT. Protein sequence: CASGNFLLGYTEAFF.

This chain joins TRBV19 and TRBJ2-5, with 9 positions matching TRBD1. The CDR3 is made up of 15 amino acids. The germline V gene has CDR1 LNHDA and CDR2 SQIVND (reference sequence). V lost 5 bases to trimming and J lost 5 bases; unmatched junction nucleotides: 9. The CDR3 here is CASSLTGGAGETQYF. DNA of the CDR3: TGTGCCAGTAGTTTAACAGGGGGCGCCGGGGAGACCCAGTACTTC.

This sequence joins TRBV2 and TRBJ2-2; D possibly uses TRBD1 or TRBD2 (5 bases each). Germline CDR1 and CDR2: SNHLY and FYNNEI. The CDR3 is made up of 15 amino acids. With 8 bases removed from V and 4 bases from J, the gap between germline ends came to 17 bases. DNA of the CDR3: TGTGCCAGCGCGCGGAGCAGGGAGATCACCGGGGAGCTGTTTTTT. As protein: CASARSREITGELFF. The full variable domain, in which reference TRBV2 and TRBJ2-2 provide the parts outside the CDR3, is EPEVTQTPSHQVTQMGQEVILRCVPISNHLYFYWYRQILGQKVEFLVSFYNNEISEKSEIFDDQFSVERPDGSNFTLKIRSTKLEDSAMYFCASARSREITGELFFGEGSRLTVL.

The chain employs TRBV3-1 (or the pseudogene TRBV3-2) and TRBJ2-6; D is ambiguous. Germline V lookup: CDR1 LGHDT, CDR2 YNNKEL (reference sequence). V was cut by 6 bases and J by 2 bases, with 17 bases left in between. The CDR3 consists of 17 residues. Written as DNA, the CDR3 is TGTGCCAGCAGTCCCACCGGGTCTCCCACTGGGGCCAACGTCCTGACTTTC. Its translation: CASSPTGSPTGANVLTF.